Below are 16 T cell receptor beta chains sequenced from a single sample in a study of T cell changes during pregnancy in multiple sclerosis. The data were produced by immunoSEQ multiplex PCR, yet TCRdb's version contains in-frame clones alone and is incomplete. This table has about 55,000 clones, 94% appearing once. The material was CD8+ T cells from peripheral blood mononuclear cells, obtained after pregnancy. These TCRs come from a female donor with multiple sclerosis, enrolled in a pregnancy study.

The chain is built from TRBV19 and TRBJ1-5, with unresolved D. Trimming took off 7 bases at V and 5 bases at J, with 12 bases between the two ends. The CDR3 extends over 13 amino acids. CDR1 and CDR2 (germline): LNHDA, SQIVND (reference sequence). The CDR3 nucleotides are TGTGCCAGTACCTTCCGGGGTTATCAGCCCCAGCATTTT. This translates into CASTFRGYQPQHF.

The V gene is TRBV9, the J gene TRBJ2-3; D is unclear. The V gene's germline CDR1 is SGDLS and CDR2 YYNGEE. The CDR3 runs 13 residues. V was clipped by 1 base and J by 5 bases, with 8 bases between them. The CDR3 sequence is CASSVQAKDTQYF. The CDR3 DNA reads TGTGCCAGCAGCGTACAAGCGAAAGATACGCAGTATTTT.

The gene calls are TRBV6-5 and TRBJ2-7, with D maybe TRBD1 (5 bases). V was clipped by 2 bases and J by 3 bases, with 17 bases between them. Germline V gene lookup returns CDR1 MNHEY and CDR2 SVGAGI. This CDR3 is built from 16 residues. The CDR3 nucleotides are TGTGCCAGCAGTTACGGGGCGCCAGTCACGGGCTACGAGCAGTACTTC. Protein sequence: CASSYGAPVTGYEQYF.

The chain joins TRBV27 to TRBJ2-1; D gene unclear. The V gene lost 6 bases and the J gene lost 1 base, with 13 bases spanning the gap. The CDR3 runs 15 residues. Germline CDR1 is MNHEY and CDR2 is SMNVEV (reference sequence). For the CDR3, the DNA is TGTGCCAGCAGCCCCCTGCTGGCTTCCTACAATGAGCAGTTCTTC. It is translated as CASSPLLASYNEQFF.

This clone appeared a single time. The chain uses TRBV2 and TRBJ1-4; the D gene is possibly TRBD1 (5 bases). Germline V CDR1 and CDR2: SNHLY, FYNNEI. CDR3 length: 15 amino acids. V was cut by 6 bases and J by 4 bases, with 15 bases left in between. This chain's CDR3 is CASSSTGINNEKLFF. CDR3 nucleotide sequence: TGTGCCAGCAGCTCTACAGGAATTAATAATGAAAAACTGTTTTTT.

The chain joins TRBV30 to TRBJ1-3; TRBD1 matches 7 bases. The germline CDR1 and CDR2 sequences are GTSNPN and SVGIG (reference sequence). The ends lost 4 bases at V and 0 bases at J; junction bases unmatched: 3. The CDR3 is made up of 14 amino acids. CDR3 nucleotide sequence: TGTGCCTGGAAAACAGGGGCCTCTGGAAACACCATATATTTT. The encoded protein is CAWKTGASGNTIYF.

This chain joins TRBV28 and TRBJ2-3; 14 nucleotides line up with TRBD2. Germline CDR1 is MDHEN and CDR2 is SYDVKM. The CDR3 loop spans 17 amino acids. J was trimmed by 3 bases and V by 2 bases; bases with no gene match: 4. CDR3 region: CASSLGTSGSLTDTQYF. The DNA of the CDR3 is TGTGCCAGCAGTTTAGGGACTAGCGGGAGTCTGACAGATACGCAGTATTTT. Combining the CDR3 with reference TRBV28 and TRBJ2-3 gives the whole variable domain DVKVTQSSRYLVKRTGEKVFLECVQDMDHENMFWYRQDPGLGLRLIYFSYDVKMKEKGDIPEGYSVSREKKERFSLILESASTNQTSMYLCASSLGTSGSLTDTQYFGPGTRLTVL.

J is TRBJ2-2 and V is TRBV27, with D uncertain. V shed 3 bases and J shed 6 bases, with 23 bases lying between them. Germline V gene data show CDR1 as MNHEY and CDR2 as SMNVEV (reference sequence). This CDR3 contains 18 residues. The CDR3 bases are TGTGCCAGCAGTTTTTCGGCTGGAGCCTTCCTCCTGGCCGGGGAGCTGTTTTTT. Translated, it gives CASSFSAGAFLLAGELFF.

The V call is TRBV19, the J call TRBJ2-3, with D possibly matching TRBD1 (6 bases). CDR3 length: 15 residues. Trimming cost V 7 bases and J 1 base, with 15 bases left between them. Looked up from germline, CDR1 is LNHDA and CDR2 is SQIVND (reference sequence). DNA for the CDR3: TGTGCCAGTATACCCAGGGCAGGGGGCACAGATACGCAGTATTTT. Translating gives CASIPRAGGTDTQYF.

The V and J genes are TRBV9 and TRBJ2-7, with a tentative D call TRBD2 (5 bases). CDR1 is SGDLS and CDR2 is YYNGEE in the germline V gene. This CDR3 is built from 13 residues. V gave up 0 bases and J gave up 4 bases, with 8 bases separating them. The CDR3 reads CASSVVGGYEQYF. The CDR3 DNA reads as TGTGCCAGCAGCGTAGTAGGAGGATACGAGCAGTACTTC.

The chain uses TRBV10-1 and TRBJ2-7; possibly TRBD1 for D (5 bases). This CDR3 is built from 15 residues. Germline-derived CDR1 and CDR2 are WNHNN and SYGVQD (reference sequence). The ends were cut back, 2 bases at V and 9 bases at J, with 20 bases in the middle. The CDR3 DNA reads as TGCGCCAGCAGTGAGCGGTCAGACCAGGGTGGTGGGCAGTACTTC. Its protein product is CASSERSDQGGGQYF.

This clone was seen a few times. The rearrangement joins TRBV7-9 to TRBJ1-2; D is possibly TRBD1 (5 bases). CDR1 is SEHNR and CDR2 is FQNEAQ in the germline V gene (reference sequence). The V end was cut by 5 bases, the J end by 6 bases, with 16 bases between. The CDR3 extends over 14 amino acids. In DNA form, the CDR3 reads TGTGCCAGCAGCCATGAGGTGGGGCAAGATGGCTACACCTTC. Its protein is CASSHEVGQDGYTF. Full variable domain (rest looked up from reference TRBV7-9 and TRBJ1-2): DTGVSQNPRHKITKRGQNVTFRCDPISEHNRLYWYRQTLGQGPEFLTYFQNEAQLEKSRLLSDRFSAERPKGSFSTLEIQRTEQGDSAMYLCASSHEVGQDGYTFGSGTRLTVV.

CDR3 nucleotide sequence: TGCGCCAGCAGCCCCGGGACTAGCGGGAGGATCCATGAGCAGTTCTTC. Translating gives CASSPGTSGRIHEQFF. The chain recombines TRBV5-1 with TRBJ2-1; TRBD2 agrees at 15 bases. CDR3 length equals 16 residues. V lost 4 bases and J lost 8; bases outside the gene matches: 7. CDR1 SGHRS and CDR2 YFSETQ come from the germline V gene.

The V call is TRBV28, the J call TRBJ1-2; 9 positions match TRBD1. Trimming cost V 8 bases and J 6 bases; bases outside gene matches: 10. The CDR3 runs to 14 residues. Germline CDR1 reads MDHEN; CDR2 reads SYDVKM. Here the CDR3 reads CASGGQGSRNGYTF. CDR3 bases: TGTGCCAGCGGAGGACAGGGGAGTAGAAATGGCTACACCTTC.

CDR3 in DNA: TGTGCCAGCAGTTTATCAGCGGGGCTGGGGTACGAGCAGTACTTC. Translating gives CASSLSAGLGYEQYF. The V and J genes are TRBV27 and TRBJ2-7; TRBD2 matches at 7 bases. The CDR3 sequence is 15 residues long. Per germline, CDR1 MNHEY and CDR2 SMNVEV (reference sequence). The ends lost 0 bases at V and 4 bases at J; junction bases unmatched: 6.

CDR3 in DNA: TGTGCCAGCAGTTTAGGTACGACCGGGACAGGAATGTACAATGAGCAGTTCTTC. It specifies CASSLGTTGTGMYNEQFF. V is TRBV27 and J is TRBJ2-1, with 8 nucleotides matching TRBD1. Looked up from germline, CDR1 is MNHEY and CDR2 is SMNVEV (reference sequence). With V trimmed by 2 bases and J by 4 bases, 13 bases remained unmatched. The CDR3 sequence is 18 residues long.